The 24 T cell receptor beta chains in this list originate from one sample, sequenced in a study of post-analysis software for immune sequencing data. Findings of the study overall: Elevated frequency relative to controls characterized a handful of TRBV segments in patients, TRBV5-6, TRBV5-1 and TRBV20-1 among them.

Presence of unique molecular identifiers characterized the TCR beta cDNA libraries. TCRdb called the PCR reads again in MiXCR, with one record for every CDR3 protein. The sample holds about 770,000 distinct CDR3 sequences, roughly 46% seen once. No antigen is known for these receptors. What was sequenced was blood. Receptors were obtained from a girl between 5 and 17 years old with multiple sclerosis.

Only a few counts were recorded for this clonotype. This rearrangement joins TRBV20-1 to TRBJ2-3, with D possibly being TRBD1 or TRBD2 (5 bases each). The germline V gene has CDR1 DFQATT and CDR2 SNEGSKA (reference sequence). V was pared by 6 bases and J by 1 base, with 14 bases between. The CDR3 spans 14 residues. The CDR3, as DNA: TGCAGTGCCCTTCCGGGACGGCGCACAGATACGCAGTATTTT. Residues: CSALPGRRTDTQYF.

J is TRBJ2-1 and V is TRBV30, with a possible D match to TRBD1 (5 bases). The CDR3 covers 14 residues. V lost 1 base and J lost 7, with 14 bases in between. The V gene's germline CDR1 is GTSNPN and CDR2 SVGIG (reference sequence). CDR3 sequence reads: CAWSADPPGNEQFF. CDR3 nucleotides: TGTGCCTGGAGTGCCGACCCCCCAGGGAATGAGCAGTTCTTC. Based on the CDR3 plus reference TRBV30 and TRBJ2-1, the full variable domain is SQTIHQWPATLVQPVGSPLSLECTVEGTSNPNLYWYRQAAGRGLQLLFYSVGIGQISSEVPQNLSASRPQDRQFILSSKKLLLSDSGFYLCAWSADPPGNEQFFGPGTRLTVL.

J is TRBJ1-1 and V is TRBV12-3 or TRBV12-4; D remains ambiguous. With 4 bases removed from V and 1 base from J, the gap between germline ends came to 7 bases. This CDR3 has 13 amino acids. CDR3 in DNA: TGTGCCAGCAGTTGGGCAGAGAACACTGAAGCTTTCTTT. Translation: CASSWAENTEAFF.

With respect to this clonotype: A read error may be the cause here, since a much bigger clone is one base away. The chain links TRBV7-2 to TRBJ2-1, with a tentative D call TRBD2 (5 bases). Germline CDR1 and CDR2: SGHTA and FQGNSA. This CDR3 spans 15 amino acids. This CDR3 is CASNLRISANNEQFF. CDR3 nucleotide sequence: TGTGCCAGCAACTTAAGGATTAGCGCGAACAATGAGCAGTTCTTC. Based on the CDR3 plus reference TRBV7-2 and TRBJ2-1, the full variable domain is GAGVSQSPSNKVTEKGKDVELRCDPISGHTALYWYRQSLGQGLEFLIYFQGNSAPDKSGLPSDRFSAERTGGSVSTLTIQRTQQEDSAVYLCASNLRISANNEQFFGPGTRLTVL.

The J gene is TRBJ1-5, the V gene TRBV7-9, with D possibly matching TRBD1 (5 bases). The CDR3 consists of 14 residues. Germline CDR1 SEHNR, CDR2 FQNEAQ (reference sequence). Trimming removed 6 bases from V and 3 bases from J, with 12 bases in between. This CDR3 is CASRPSGVNQPQHF. As DNA, the CDR3 is TGTGCCAGCAGACCCTCGGGGGTCAATCAGCCCCAGCATTTT.

The rearrangement links TRBV7-9 to TRBJ1-4; possibly TRBD1 for D (5 bases). With 4 bases removed from V and 16 bases from J, the gap between germline ends came to 28 bases. CDR1 SEHNR and CDR2 FQNEAQ come from the germline V gene (reference sequence). There are 16 residues in the CDR3. CDR3 bases: TGTGCCAGCAGCTCCTCGGACACCTCGGGGGTAGGGACTCGGTTTTTT. Translated: CASSSSDTSGVGTRFF.

The chain joins TRBV6-5 to TRBJ2-3; D is perhaps TRBD2 (5 bases). V was pared by 5 bases and J by 0 bases, with 12 bases between. The germline V gene encodes CDR1 MNHEY and CDR2 SVGAGI. The CDR3 consists of 15 residues. The CDR3 spells CASSVLVTSTDTQYF. The CDR3 coding sequence is TGTGCCAGCAGTGTACTAGTGACTAGCACAGATACGCAGTATTTT.

This clonotype occurred a few times. CDR3 sequence reads: CASSYSFPNYGYTF. CDR3 nucleotides: TGTGCCAGCAGTTACTCGTTCCCTAACTATGGCTACACCTTC. V gene TRBV6-5 combines with J gene TRBJ1-2; D remains ambiguous. The germline V and J ends were trimmed by 0 bases and 0 bases, with 5 bases remaining between them. Germline lookup yields CDR1 MNHEY and CDR2 SVGAGI. This CDR3 contains 14 residues.

This chain uses TRBV20-1 with TRBJ2-4, with 7 bases fitting TRBD2. The length of the CDR3 is 14 residues. Germline V gene sequence: CDR1 DFQATT, CDR2 SNEGSKA (reference sequence). V was pared by 3 bases and J by 13 bases, with 15 bases of the junction left unmatched. The DNA of the CDR3 is TGCAGTGCTAGTGGGGCTAGCGGCCCCTGGGAGCAGTACTTC. This gives the protein CSASGASGPWEQYF.

This rearrangement joins TRBV9 to TRBJ2-5; 10 positions match TRBD1. This CDR3 is 14 amino acids long. Germline lookup yields CDR1 SGDLS and CDR2 YYNGEE. After removal of 4 bases from V and 13 bases from J, the junction contained 13 bases not matched to a gene. The CDR3 region is CASSPKTGGGSLYF. The CDR3, as DNA: TGTGCCAGCAGCCCCAAGACAGGGGGCGGTTCTTTGTACTTC.

This clonotype was counted only a few times. The chain has TRBV5-5 and TRBJ1-1; no definite D call. The ends were cut back, 3 bases at V and 1 base at J, with 13 bases in the middle. This CDR3 has 15 amino acids. Germline V lookup: CDR1 SGHKS, CDR2 YYEKEE (reference sequence). The CDR3 DNA reads TGTGCCAGCAGCTGGGTAGACAACCCGAACACTGAAGCTTTCTTT. Translation: CASSWVDNPNTEAFF.

Remarks on this clonotype: The junction and the germline gene differ at one end; a read error may be behind it. V and J are TRBV4-2 and TRBJ1-1, with D uncertain. CDR1 and CDR2 from the germline V gene are LGHNA and YNFKEQ. CDR3 size: 16 residues. The CDR3 DNA follows: TGTGGCAGCAGCCAAGATCGACCGGACTCGAACACTGAAGCTTTCTTT. It yields the protein CGSSQDRPDSNTEAFF.

The chain joins TRBV5-5 to TRBJ2-7; the D gene could be TRBD1 or TRBD2 (5 bases each). The CDR3 length is 13 residues. Germline lookup yields CDR1 SGHKS and CDR2 YYEKEE (reference sequence). The V end was cut by 2 bases, the J end by 4 bases, with 10 bases between. The CDR3 DNA reads TGTGCCAGCAGCTTTGGGACCCTGTACGAGCAGTACTTC. Translated: CASSFGTLYEQYF.

The CDR3 DNA reads as TGTGCCATCAGTGAATGGGCGGGAGAGCCCTACGAGCAGTACTTC. Its protein is CAISEWAGEPYEQYF. This rearrangement joins TRBV10-3 to TRBJ2-7, with TRBD2 matching 7 bases. This CDR3 spans 15 amino acids. Germline V CDR1 and CDR2: ENHRY, SYGVKD. With 3 bases clipped from V and 2 bases from J, the junction kept 7 bases outside the gene matches.

This clonotype has only a few counts. The chain carries TRBV20-1 and TRBJ2-5, with TRBD2 as a possible D gene (5 bases). The CDR3 runs to 15 residues. CDR1 is DFQATT and CDR2 is SNEGSKA in the germline V gene (reference sequence). Trimming took 0 bases from V and 11 from J, leaving 22 bases between them. The CDR3 DNA is TGCAGTGCTAGAGATCGGGATCCGATTTACAATGAGCAGTACTTC. Protein sequence: CSARDRDPIYNEQYF.

CDR3 nucleotide sequence: TGCAGTGCTACACGGACAGATTACTACGAGCAGTACTTC. Translating it yields CSATRTDYYEQYF. The chain combines TRBV20-1 with TRBJ2-7, with D tentatively TRBD1 (6 bases). Germline values: CDR1 DFQATT, CDR2 SNEGSKA (reference sequence). V was shortened by 4 bases and J by 3 bases, with 13 bases between the two germline ends. The CDR3 runs 13 residues.

There are a few counts of this clonotype. The V call is TRBV29-1, the J call TRBJ2-1, with D perhaps matching TRBD2 (6 bases). V lost 8 bases, J lost 8 bases, and 16 bases lay in between. CDR3 length: 12 amino acids. CDR1 is SQVTM and CDR2 is ANQGSEA in the germline V gene. The CDR3 nucleotides read TGCAGCTCCCAACGGGGAGGCGATGAGCAGTTCTTC. As protein: CSSQRGGDEQFF.

This clonotype showed up just a few times. A read error may explain this, as a much larger clone is one base away. This sequence joins TRBV5-1 and TRBJ1-2, with unresolved D. The CDR3 runs 14 residues. Germline CDR1 and CDR2: SGHRS and YFSETQ. CDR3 sequence: CASSPGAGPTGCTF. In nucleotides, the CDR3 is TGCGCCAGCAGCCCTGGAGCGGGCCCGACGGGCTGCACCTTC.

This clonotype was detected a few times. The gene calls are TRBV7-9 and TRBJ2-2, with D hard to call. The CDR3 totals 12 residues. V was shortened by 2 bases and J by 8 bases, with 6 bases between the two germline ends. The germline V gene encodes CDR1 SEHNR and CDR2 FQNEAQ (reference sequence). Here the CDR3 reads CASSLSSGELFF. The DNA of the CDR3 is TGTGCCAGCAGCTTATCGTCGGGGGAGCTGTTTTTT.

The chain couples TRBV9 to TRBJ2-1; 7 nucleotides align to TRBD2. Trimming removed 4 bases from V and 8 bases from J; junction bases left unmatched: 21. From germline, CDR1 is SGDLS and CDR2 YYNGEE. This CDR3 spans 18 amino acids. This CDR3 reads CASSKRREKRDQRDEQFF. In DNA form, the CDR3 reads TGTGCCAGCAGCAAACGACGGGAGAAGCGGGACCAGAGGGATGAGCAGTTCTTC.

A few counts support this clonotype. V gene TRBV28 combines with J gene TRBJ2-1; D tentatively reads TRBD1 or TRBD2 (5 bases each). The V and J ends lost 7 bases and 6 bases respectively, with 19 bases between them. Germline values: CDR1 MDHEN, CDR2 SYDVKM. This CDR3 spans 15 amino acids. The CDR3 region has the DNA TGTGCCAGCATCCTGGGGTGGGGGAATGGCAATGAGCAGTTCTTC. Amino acid sequence: CASILGWGNGNEQFF.

This chain uses TRBV12-3 or TRBV12-4 with TRBJ2-7; 7 nucleotides match TRBD2. V gave up 2 bases and J gave up 3 bases; unmatched junction bases: 10. CDR3 length: 16 residues. CDR3 nucleotide sequence: TGTGCCAGCAGTTTAAGGGGCGGACTAGGCCACTACGAGCAGTACTTC. Translated, it gives CASSLRGGLGHYEQYF.

In its sample, this clonotype was seen a few times. The chain employs TRBV29-1 and TRBJ2-7; D gene uncertain. Germline lookup yields CDR1 SQVTM and CDR2 ANQGSEA. The CDR3 is 14 amino acids. The ends were cut back, 4 bases at V and 6 bases at J, with 19 bases in the middle. The CDR3 loop reads CSVAQRSPLFEQYF. CDR3 nucleotide sequence: TGCAGCGTTGCGCAGAGGAGCCCTCTCTTCGAGCAGTACTTC.

The genes are TRBV7-2 and TRBJ2-3, with TRBD2 identical over 16 bases. Trimming took 5 bases from V and 10 from J; bases not matched to a gene: 12. There are 17 residues in the CDR3. CDR1 SGHTA and CDR2 FQGNSA come from the germline V gene. Written as DNA, the CDR3 is TGTGCCAGCAGCGTAAAGGGACTAGCGGGAGGGCCTGGAGCGCAGTATTTT. Protein product: CASSVKGLAGGPGAQYF.